This entry lists 13 T cell receptor beta chains sequenced from one sample in a study of OX40 agonist ivuxolimab in advanced cancers. Receptor amplification or capture employed the immunoSEQ multiplex PCR assay. This is the immuneACCESS table as TCRdb keeps it, with only in-frame sequences that have V and J called. A part of the clones is gone; compared with another copy, unresolved V genes explain less than half, and the rest is unexplained. The sample yields some 70,000 clones; less than 90% were counted once. The ten largest clones represent around 2.5% of the sample. The sequencing here drew on CD4+ or CD8+ T cells sorted from blood, taken in a trial of the OX40 agonist ivuxolimab. Every receptor here comes from an adult with an advanced solid tumor such as melanoma, head and neck, liver or kidney cancer.

The chain employs TRBV7-2 and TRBJ1-2, with D hard to call. The germline CDR1 and CDR2 sequences are SGHTA and FQGNSA. The V and J ends lost 1 base and 2 bases respectively, with 11 bases between them. The CDR3 runs to 15 residues. The CDR3 DNA follows: TGTGCCAGCAGCTTAGTGGGCAGGAACAACTATGGCTACACCTTC. Amino acid sequence: CASSLVGRNNYGYTF.

The CDR3 here is CASSFAGRRSNQPQHF. DNA for the CDR3: TGTGCCAGCAGCTTCGCGGGCCGGAGAAGCAATCAGCCCCAGCATTTT. The chain joins TRBV7-8 to TRBJ1-5, with no clear D. CDR3 size: 16 residues. The germline V gene encodes CDR1 SGHVS and CDR2 FQNEAQ. The V end was cut by 3 bases, the J end by 1 base, with 13 bases between.

V is TRBV4-3 and J is TRBJ1-6; D call uncertain. Deletions cut 1 base from V and 5 bases from J, with 6 bases between. Germline V CDR1 and CDR2: LGHNA, YSLEER. There are 14 residues in the CDR3. The CDR3 loop reads CASSQGTNNSPLHF. CDR3 DNA: TGCGCCAGCAGCCAAGGAACAAATAATTCACCCCTCCACTTT.

This chain's CDR3 is CASRQTSGSLYEQYF. The CDR3 nucleotides are TGTGCCAGCAGACAAACCAGCGGGAGCTTATACGAGCAGTACTTC. The chain uses TRBV28 and TRBJ2-7; 8 positions agree with TRBD2. Germline CDR1 MDHEN, CDR2 SYDVKM. The CDR3 extends over 15 amino acids. The trim removed 6 bases at V and 4 bases at J, leaving 11 bases unmatched.

J is TRBJ2-5 and V is TRBV7-6; TRBD2 matches at 13 bases. The V gene end was trimmed by 5 bases and the J gene end by 5 bases; junction bases not matched to a gene: 8. The CDR3 runs 16 residues. From germline, CDR1 is SGHVS and CDR2 FNYEAQ. This chain's CDR3 is CASSLGLAGAGETQYF. The CDR3 DNA follows: TGTGCCAGCAGCCTCGGACTAGCGGGAGCGGGGGAGACCCAGTACTTC.

This clone turned up a few times. The CDR3 spells CASSLNAIDEQYF. The CDR3 bases are TGCGCCAGCAGCTTGAATGCAATCGACGAGCAGTACTTC. The chain has TRBV5-1 and TRBJ2-7; D not resolved. CDR1 SGHRS and CDR2 YFSETQ come from the germline V gene. There are 13 residues in the CDR3. Trimming shortened V by 1 base and J by 5 bases, and 10 bases separated the two germline ends.

The chain couples TRBV9 to TRBJ2-5; TRBD1 matches 7 bases. V dropped 0 bases and J dropped 5; count of bases not matched to a gene: 10. This CDR3 region has 16 residues. Germline-derived CDR1 and CDR2 are SGDLS and YYNGEE. The CDR3 sequence is CASSVATGRGWETQYF. CDR3 nucleotides: TGTGCCAGCAGCGTAGCTACGGGCAGGGGGTGGGAGACCCAGTACTTC. The full variable domain, its missing parts supplied by reference TRBV9 and TRBJ2-5, is DSGVTQTPKHLITATGQRVTLRCSPRSGDLSVYWYQQSLDQGLQFLIQYYNGEERAKGNILERFSAQQFPDLHSELNLSSLELGDSALYFCASSVATGRGWETQYFGPGTRLLVL.

By sample fraction, this clone is medium-sized (0.01 to 0.1%). This sequence joins TRBV5-1 and TRBJ2-3, with 12 bases identical to TRBD2. The CDR3 covers 17 residues. Germline-derived CDR1 and CDR2 are SGHRS and YFSETQ. Trimming at V came to 1 base and at J to 0 bases, leaving 3 bases not matched to a gene. The CDR3 loop is CASSLTGTSGSTDTQYF. The CDR3 nucleotides are TGCGCCAGCAGCTTGACCGGGACTAGCGGGAGCACAGATACGCAGTATTTT.

This chain connects TRBV29-1 to TRBJ2-7, with D possibly matching TRBD1 (5 bases). The CDR3 has 12 amino acids. The V end lost 2 bases, the J end lost 5 bases, and 10 bases lay between the germline ends. Germline V gives CDR1 SQVTM, CDR2 ANQGSEA. The CDR3 sequence is CSVEQGGDEQYF. The CDR3 DNA reads as TGCAGCGTTGAACAGGGCGGCGACGAGCAGTACTTC.

The chain uses TRBV14 and TRBJ2-3; 11 nucleotides agree with TRBD2. The CDR3 spans 16 residues. The V segment lost 2 bases and the J segment 3 bases; nucleotides outside the gene matches: 4. The germline V gene encodes CDR1 SGHDN and CDR2 FVKESK. This CDR3 reads CASSQRLAGFTDTQYF. In nucleotides, the CDR3 is TGTGCCAGCAGCCAACGACTAGCGGGATTTACAGATACGCAGTATTTT.

The table lists this clone with a few counts. V gene TRBV29-1 combines with J gene TRBJ2-7; 8 bases match TRBD2. Germline V gene data show CDR1 as SQVTM and CDR2 as ANQGSEA. The CDR3 contains 14 residues. The junction had 7 bases not matched to a gene; V was cut back by 3 bases and J by 3 bases. The chain's CDR3 is CSVERSGSNYEQYF. In DNA, the CDR3 is TGCAGCGTTGAGAGGAGCGGGAGTAACTACGAGCAGTACTTC.

The rearrangement joins TRBV28 to TRBJ1-5; maybe TRBD1 (5 bases). From germline, CDR1 is MDHEN and CDR2 SYDVKM. This CDR3 region has 15 residues. Trimming removed 10 bases from V and 4 bases from J, with 20 bases in between. In DNA form, the CDR3 reads TGTGCCATAGAGGGGACGCCGGGGGGGAATCAGCCCCAGCATTTT. Translating gives CAIEGTPGGNQPQHF.

In its sample, this clone was seen a few times. This chain links TRBV7-9 with TRBJ1-1, with 8 positions matching TRBD1. Germline assignment: CDR1 SEHNR and CDR2 FQNEAQ (reference sequence). This CDR3 region has 14 residues. Trimming removed 7 bases from V and 1 base from J; junction bases left unmatched: 5. The CDR3 is CASTEDRANTEAFF. The CDR3 nucleotides are TGTGCCAGCACCGAGGACAGGGCGAACACTGAAGCTTTCTTT.